This T cell receptor (beta chain) was recovered during a study of shared clonotypes between healthy human individuals. Study-wide results and caveats: Sorted-subset sequencing was shown by rarefaction to be incomplete despite large depth.

Germline V gives CDR1 SGDLS, CDR2 YYNGEE. The trim removed 4 bases at V and 13 bases at J, leaving 7 bases unmatched. The CDR3 extends over 14 amino acids. Concerning this clone: The antigen remains undetermined.

Assay execution proceeded at the deep level. The authors split each subset's genomic DNA evenly across several immunoSEQ plates. The repertoire was sequenced with immunoSEQ multiplex PCR; TCRdb's copy has only in-frame clones and lacks some. The sample holds about 2 million clones; 95% are singletons and the top ten take 0.13%. The chain combines TRBV9 with TRBJ2-1, with TRBD2 matching over 14 bases. The sequence came from a man aged 18 to 29 in good health. Specimen: naive CD4+ T cells sorted from blood. The subset here: CD45RA+ positively selected. The CDR3 region has the DNA TGTGCCAGCAGCCCACCGACTAGCGGGAGGGACCAGTTCTTC. It encodes CASSPPTSGRDQFF.